Presented here are 21 T cell receptor beta chains from one specimen sequenced in a study of shared clonotypes between healthy human individuals. Sequenced by immunoSEQ multiplex PCR; TCRdb stores in-frame clones only, minus some. Here the sample spans roughly 2.2 million clones, 85% to 95% being singletons. Sequencing was carried out using naive CD4+ T cells from PBMCs. As to subset: CD45RA+ positively selected. The receptors originated from a young man in good health. Some clones in this sample may be carry-over from other donors' samples.

V gene TRBV5-1 combines with J gene TRBJ1-1; no firm D call. Germline lookup yields CDR1 SGHRS and CDR2 YFSETQ. Trimming took off 6 bases at V and 0 bases at J, with 18 bases between the two ends. The CDR3 runs to 16 residues. In nucleotides, the CDR3 is TGCGCCAGCAACATGGGATGGGGTACTATGAACACTGAAGCTTTCTTT. It is translated as CASNMGWGTMNTEAFF.

This sequence joins TRBV27 and TRBJ2-7; perhaps TRBD1 as D (5 bases). Trimming took 5 bases from V and 3 from J, leaving 17 bases between them. The CDR3 runs to 15 residues. Germline assignment: CDR1 MNHEY and CDR2 SMNVEV (reference sequence). The CDR3 spells CASSRLDKGFYEQYF. The CDR3 region has the DNA TGTGCCAGCAGTCGTCTGGACAAGGGCTTCTACGAGCAGTACTTC.

The chain joins TRBV7-9 to TRBJ2-3; TRBD1 aligns across 9 bases. The CDR3 covers 18 residues. V shed 4 bases and J 2 bases; nucleotides not matched to a gene: 13. Germline V lookup: CDR1 SEHNR, CDR2 FQNEAQ (reference sequence). CDR3 sequence reads: CASSSYAGGQGLTDTQYF. The CDR3 coding sequence is TGTGCCAGCAGCTCCTACGCAGGGGGACAGGGTCTCACAGATACGCAGTATTTT.

This chain joins TRBV7-2 and TRBJ2-7; D is ambiguous. This CDR3 contains 14 residues. Trimming took off 3 bases at V and 3 bases at J, with 12 bases between the two ends. CDR1 and CDR2 (germline): SGHTA, FQGNSA. As DNA, the CDR3 is TGTGCCAGCAGCTTTATAGGACCCTACTACGAGCAGTACTTC. It encodes CASSFIGPYYEQYF. The variable domain in full, completed from reference TRBV7-2 and TRBJ2-7, reads GAGVSQSPSNKVTEKGKDVELRCDPISGHTALYWYRQSLGQGLEFLIYFQGNSAPDKSGLPSDRFSAERTGGSVSTLTIQRTQQEDSAVYLCASSFIGPYYEQYFGPGTRLTVT.

The chain joins TRBV5-1 to TRBJ1-1, with 7 positions matching TRBD1. V lost 4 bases and J lost 1; bases outside the gene matches: 10. CDR3 length equals 16 residues. Germline V gene data show CDR1 as SGHRS and CDR2 as YFSETQ. The DNA of the CDR3 is TGCGCCAGCAGCCTGCTCCTCCAGGGGGGGAACACTGAAGCTTTCTTT. Amino acids: CASSLLLQGGNTEAFF.

This clone came up once. This chain connects TRBV5-1 to TRBJ1-1; 7 bases agree with TRBD1. The germline V gene has CDR1 SGHRS and CDR2 YFSETQ. The CDR3 consists of 14 residues. V gave up 2 bases and J gave up 3 bases; unmatched junction bases: 4. Written as DNA, the CDR3 is TGCGCCAGCAGCTTAACCGGGACAGACACTGAAGCTTTCTTT. This sequence encodes CASSLTGTDTEAFF.

This clone was found once. The chain links TRBV11-2 to TRBJ2-5; D might be TRBD2 (6 bases). The germline V gene encodes CDR1 SGHAT and CDR2 FQNNGV. V was pared by 5 bases and J by 5 bases, with 18 bases between. The CDR3 loop spans 15 amino acids. Written as DNA, the CDR3 is TGTGCCAGCAGCCCAGGGACTTCCCTAGTGGAGACCCAGTACTTC. As protein: CASSPGTSLVETQYF.

The rearrangement uses TRBV7-3 and TRBJ2-2; 8 bases line up with TRBD2. The J segment lost 5 bases and the V segment lost 3 bases, leaving 8 bases of the junction unmatched. The CDR3 spans 16 residues. Germline V gene data show CDR1 as SGHTA and CDR2 as FQGTGA. In DNA form, the CDR3 reads TGTGCCAGCAGCTTGACTAGCGTCTTACGGACCGGGGAGCTGTTTTTT. This encodes CASSLTSVLRTGELFF.

The rearrangement links TRBV23-1 to TRBJ2-5; unclear D gene. TRBV23-1 is an ORF, and what it does is uncertain. Deletions cut 4 bases from V and 4 bases from J, with 10 bases between. The CDR3 length is 13 residues. The CDR3 DNA reads as TGCGCCAGCAGTCTACGGTCCGGAGAGACCCAGTACTTC. This codes for CASSLRSGETQYF.

The CDR3 DNA follows: TGTGCCAGCAGCTGCCCGGGGGTAACTAATGAAAAACTGTTTTTT. This translates into CASSCPGVTNEKLFF. V is TRBV11-3 and J is TRBJ1-4; TRBD1 might be the D (5 bases). Germline-derived CDR1 and CDR2 are SGHNT and YENEEA. This CDR3 contains 15 residues. V was shortened by 4 bases and J by 1 base, with 10 bases between the two germline ends.

The chain joins TRBV2 to TRBJ2-3; no clear D. CDR1 and CDR2 (germline): SNHLY, FYNNEI. The V end was cut by 3 bases, the J end by 6 bases, with 22 bases between. The CDR3 has 17 amino acids. The CDR3 coding sequence is TGTGCCAGCAGTGATATGAGTGACCCTTTCATTTGGGATACGCAGTATTTT. Protein product: CASSDMSDPFIWDTQYF.

The rearrangement links TRBV7-7 to TRBJ2-1; the match to TRBD2 covers 8 bases. The CDR3 totals 14 residues. Germline CDR1 SSHAT, CDR2 FNYEAQ (reference sequence). J lost 7 bases, V lost 5 bases, and 7 bases had no gene match. DNA for the CDR3: TGTGCCAGCAGCCATAGCGGGAAAGCAAATGAGCAGTTCTTC. Translated: CASSHSGKANEQFF.

The J gene is TRBJ2-1, the V gene TRBV15; D not certain. The CDR3 length is 13 residues. Germline V lookup: CDR1 LNHNV, CDR2 YYDKDF (reference sequence). Trimming pared 7 bases from V and 9 bases from J, leaving 16 bases between. CDR3 loop: CATNLGLLGEQFF. The CDR3 nucleotides read TGTGCCACCAACCTCGGATTGCTGGGTGAGCAGTTCTTC.

This rearrangement joins TRBV9 to TRBJ2-7; TRBD1 aligns across 7 bases. Germline CDR1 is SGDLS and CDR2 is YYNGEE. J was trimmed by 2 bases and V by 1 base; bases with no gene match: 6. CDR3 length: 15 amino acids. CDR3 coding DNA: TGTGCCAGCAGCGTACGGGACAGTGCCACCTACGAGCAGTACTTC. It codes for CASSVRDSATYEQYF.

The chain employs TRBV29-1 and TRBJ1-2; 8 positions agree with TRBD1. Trimming removed 6 bases from V and 8 bases from J; junction bases left unmatched: 8. This CDR3 has 12 residues. Germline V gene lookup returns CDR1 SQVTM and CDR2 ANQGSEA. The CDR3 DNA is TGCAGCGTGGACAGGGCCCTTAGCGGCTACACCTTC. Translation: CSVDRALSGYTF. The whole variable domain, remainder taken from reference TRBV29-1 and TRBJ1-2, is SAVISQKPSRDICQRGTSLTIQCQVDSQVTMMFWYRQQPGQSLTLIATANQGSEATYESGFVIDKFPISRPNLTFSTLTVSNMSPEDSSIYLCSVDRALSGYTFGSGTRLTVV.

CDR3 loop: CASRTGVYGNTIYF. The CDR3 DNA sequence: TGTGCCAGCAGAACAGGGGTGTATGGAAACACCATATATTTT. The chain couples TRBV6-5 to TRBJ1-3; 7 positions match TRBD1. Germline values: CDR1 MNHEY, CDR2 SVGAGI. With 6 bases clipped from V and 3 bases from J, the junction kept 5 bases outside the gene matches. The CDR3 length is 14 residues.

In this sample, this clone turned up once. CDR3 protein: CASSPQRRLRYNEQFF. In nucleotides, the CDR3 is TGTGCCAGCAGTCCCCAGCGGCGTCTCCGTTACAATGAGCAGTTCTTC. The chain recombines TRBV27 with TRBJ2-1, with D possibly being TRBD2 (5 bases). Trimming cost V 5 bases and J 4 bases, with 18 bases left between them. Germline CDR1 MNHEY, CDR2 SMNVEV (reference sequence). The CDR3 has 16 residues.

This chain joins TRBV7-7 and TRBJ1-5; D unclear. Per the germline V gene, CDR1 is SSHAT and CDR2 is FNYEAQ (reference sequence). The CDR3 runs 13 residues. V was trimmed by 1 base and J by 7 bases, leaving 8 bases between them. CDR3 in amino acids: CASSLGWGQPQHF. In nucleotides, the CDR3 is TGTGCCAGCAGCTTAGGGTGGGGACAGCCCCAGCATTTT.

The chain has TRBV29-1 and TRBJ2-5; TRBD2 agrees at 7 bases. Looked up from germline, CDR1 is SQVTM and CDR2 is ANQGSEA. This CDR3 is 15 amino acids long. The junction had 5 bases not matched to a gene; V was cut back by 1 base and J by 0 bases. CDR3 sequence (DNA): TGCAGCGTTGAAGCGAGCGGGACCTACCAAGAGACCCAGTACTTC. Translated: CSVEASGTYQETQYF. The full variable domain, its missing parts supplied by reference TRBV29-1 and TRBJ2-5, is SAVISQKPSRDICQRGTSLTIQCQVDSQVTMMFWYRQQPGQSLTLIATANQGSEATYESGFVIDKFPISRPNLTFSTLTVSNMSPEDSSIYLCSVEASGTYQETQYFGPGTRLLVL.

The chain joins TRBV4-2 to TRBJ1-2; D unclear. Germline V gene sequence: CDR1 LGHNA, CDR2 YNFKEQ. The CDR3 contains 16 residues. The V gene lost 0 bases and the J gene lost 3 bases, with 14 bases spanning the gap. The CDR3 sequence: CASSQELRQAHYGYTF. The CDR3 region has the DNA TGTGCCAGCAGCCAAGAGCTTCGCCAGGCCCACTATGGCTACACCTTC.

V and J are TRBV29-1 and TRBJ2-5, with 7 bases aligning to TRBD1. The CDR3 is 12 residues long. Per germline, CDR1 SQVTM and CDR2 ANQGSEA. V dropped 7 bases and J dropped 5; count of bases not matched to a gene: 7. CDR3 nucleotides: TGCAGCGCCAAAGGGGGCGCCGAGACCCAGTACTTC. As protein: CSAKGGAETQYF.